This T cell receptor beta chain stems from a study of regulatory T cells in long-lasting Graves disease. Overall study findings and caveats: Graves' patients with persistent disease showed TCR diversity lower than patients newly diagnosed.

The sample holds many counts of this clonotype. What it recognizes is unknown. Sequencing libraries for TCR beta were prepared with iRepertoire HTBI primers and Arm-PCR of CDR3 regions. MiXCR, run by TCRdb on the multiplex PCR reads, gives a single entry per CDR3 protein. In the table there are approximately 460,000 distinct CDR3 sequences, 16% of which are singletons. Time point defined: newly diagnosed GD, antithyroid drugs for less than 3 months. Following extraction of RNA from PBMCs, that RNA was used to make the TCR library. The same sample was also studied in work on T cells in Graves' hyperthyroidism and ophthalmopathy. That study reports: Criteria for exclusion of patients were uncontrolled infection, other autoimmune disease, pregnancy or lactation. The HTBI set primed first-round TCR CDR3 RT-PCR.

The receptor comes from a woman younger than 45 with Graves disease. Source: peripheral blood mononuclear cells (PBMCs), taken at new diagnosis, from a patient treated with antithyroid drugs.

CDR3 protein: CASSQQRATDTQYF. CDR3 in DNA: TGTGCCAGCAGCCAGCAGCGGGCCACAGATACGCAGTATTTT. V is TRBV7-8 and J is TRBJ2-3, with D tentatively TRBD2 (6 bases). V lost 5 bases to trimming and J lost 2 bases, with 11 bases between them. The CDR3 totals 14 residues. Germline loops: CDR1 SGHVS, CDR2 FQNEAQ.